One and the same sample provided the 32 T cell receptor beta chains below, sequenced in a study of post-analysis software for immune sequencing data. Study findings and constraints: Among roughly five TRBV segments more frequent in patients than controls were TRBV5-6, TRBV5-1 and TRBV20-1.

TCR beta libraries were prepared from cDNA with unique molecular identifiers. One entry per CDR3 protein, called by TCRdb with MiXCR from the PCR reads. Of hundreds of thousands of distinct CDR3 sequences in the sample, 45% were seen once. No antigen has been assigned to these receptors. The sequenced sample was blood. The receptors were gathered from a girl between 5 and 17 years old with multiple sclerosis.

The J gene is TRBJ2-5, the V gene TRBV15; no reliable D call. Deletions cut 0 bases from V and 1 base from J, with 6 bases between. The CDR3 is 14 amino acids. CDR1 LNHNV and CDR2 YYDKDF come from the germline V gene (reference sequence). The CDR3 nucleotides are TGTGCCACCAGCAGAGATCGCACCCAAGAGACCCAGTACTTC. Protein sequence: CATSRDRTQETQYF. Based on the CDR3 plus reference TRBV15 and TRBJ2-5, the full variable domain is DAMVIQNPRYQVTQFGKPVTLSCSQTLNHNVMYWYQQKSSQAPKLLFHYYDKDFNNEADTPDNFQSRRPNTSFCFLDIRSPGLGDTAMYLCATSRDRTQETQYFGPGTRLLVL.

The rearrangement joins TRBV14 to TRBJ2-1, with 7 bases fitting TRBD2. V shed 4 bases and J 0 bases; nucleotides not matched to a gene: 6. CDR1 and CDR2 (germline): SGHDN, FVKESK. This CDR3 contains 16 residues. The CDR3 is CASSLLSGYSYNEQFF. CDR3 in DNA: TGTGCCAGCAGCCTACTTAGCGGGTACTCCTACAATGAGCAGTTCTTC.

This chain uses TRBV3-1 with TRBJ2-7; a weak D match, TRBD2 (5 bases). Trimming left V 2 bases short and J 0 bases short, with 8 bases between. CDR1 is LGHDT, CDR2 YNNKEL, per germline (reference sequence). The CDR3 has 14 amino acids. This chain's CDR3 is CASSQTRGSYEQYF. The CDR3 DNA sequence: TGTGCCAGCAGCCAAACTAGAGGCTCCTACGAGCAGTACTTC.

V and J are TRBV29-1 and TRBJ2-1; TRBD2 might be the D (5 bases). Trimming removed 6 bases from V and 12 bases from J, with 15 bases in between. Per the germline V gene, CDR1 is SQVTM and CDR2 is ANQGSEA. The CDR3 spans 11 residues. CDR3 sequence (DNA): TGCAGCGTCGATACTAGGGCTGGGCAGTTCTTC. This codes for CSVDTRAGQFF.

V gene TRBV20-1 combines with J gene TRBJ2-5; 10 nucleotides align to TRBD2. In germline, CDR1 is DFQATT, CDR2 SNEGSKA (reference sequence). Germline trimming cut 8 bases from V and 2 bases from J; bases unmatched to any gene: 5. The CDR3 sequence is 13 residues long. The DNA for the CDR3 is TGCAGTCCGAGGACTAGCGGACAAGAGACCCAGTACTTC. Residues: CSPRTSGQETQYF.

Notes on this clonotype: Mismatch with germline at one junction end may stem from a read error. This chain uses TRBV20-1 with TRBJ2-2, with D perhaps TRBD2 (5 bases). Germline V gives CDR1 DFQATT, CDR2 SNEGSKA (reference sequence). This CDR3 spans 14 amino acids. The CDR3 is CSARGQEDTGELFF. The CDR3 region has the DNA TGCAGTGCGAGAGGTCAGGAGGACACCGGGGAGCTGTTTTTT.

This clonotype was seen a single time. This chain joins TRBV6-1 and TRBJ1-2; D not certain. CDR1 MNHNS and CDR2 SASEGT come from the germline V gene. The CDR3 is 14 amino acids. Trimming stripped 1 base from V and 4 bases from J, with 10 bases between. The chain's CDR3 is CASSEGIGTYGYTF. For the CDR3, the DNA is TGTGCCAGCAGTGAAGGTATAGGCACCTATGGCTACACCTTC.

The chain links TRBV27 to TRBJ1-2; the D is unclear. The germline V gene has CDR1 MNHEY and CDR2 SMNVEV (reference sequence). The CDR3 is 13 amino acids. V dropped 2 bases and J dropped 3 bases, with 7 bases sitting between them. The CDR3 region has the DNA TGTGCCAGCAGTTTAAGAGGACACTATGGCTACACCTTC. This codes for CASSLRGHYGYTF.

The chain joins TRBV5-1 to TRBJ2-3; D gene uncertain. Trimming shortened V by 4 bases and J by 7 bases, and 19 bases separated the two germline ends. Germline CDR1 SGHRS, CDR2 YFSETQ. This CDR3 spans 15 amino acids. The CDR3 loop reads CASSPSGISTNTQYF. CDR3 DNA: TGCGCCAGCAGCCCGAGTGGCATTTCCACGAATACGCAGTATTTT.

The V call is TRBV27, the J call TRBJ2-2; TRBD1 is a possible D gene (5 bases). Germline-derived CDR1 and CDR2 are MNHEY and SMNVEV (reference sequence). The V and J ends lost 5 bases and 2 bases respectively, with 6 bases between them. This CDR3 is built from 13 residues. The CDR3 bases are TGTGCCAGCAGTCAGGGAAACACCGGGGAGCTGTTTTTT. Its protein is CASSQGNTGELFF.

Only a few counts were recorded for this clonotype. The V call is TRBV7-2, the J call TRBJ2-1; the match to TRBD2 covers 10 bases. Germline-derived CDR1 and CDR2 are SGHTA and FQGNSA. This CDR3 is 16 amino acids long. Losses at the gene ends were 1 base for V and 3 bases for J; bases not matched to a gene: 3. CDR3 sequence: CASSLEREGGYNEQFF. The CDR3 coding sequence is TGTGCCAGCAGCTTAGAGCGGGAGGGCGGCTACAATGAGCAGTTCTTC. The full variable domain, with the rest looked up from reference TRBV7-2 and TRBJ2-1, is GAGVSQSPSNKVTEKGKDVELRCDPISGHTALYWYRQSLGQGLEFLIYFQGNSAPDKSGLPSDRFSAERTGGSVSTLTIQRTQQEDSAVYLCASSLEREGGYNEQFFGPGTRLTVL.

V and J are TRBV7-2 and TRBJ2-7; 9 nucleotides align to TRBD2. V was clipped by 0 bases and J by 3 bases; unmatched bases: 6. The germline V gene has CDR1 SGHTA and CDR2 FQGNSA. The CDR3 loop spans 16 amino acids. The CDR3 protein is CASSLARASGVYEQYF. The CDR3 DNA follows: TGTGCCAGCAGCTTAGCGAGGGCTAGCGGGGTCTACGAGCAGTACTTC.

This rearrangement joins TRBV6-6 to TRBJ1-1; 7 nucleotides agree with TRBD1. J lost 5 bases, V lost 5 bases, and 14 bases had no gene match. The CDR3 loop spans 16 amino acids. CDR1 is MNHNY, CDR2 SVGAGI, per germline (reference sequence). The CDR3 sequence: CASSQGGQTERTEAFF. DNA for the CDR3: TGTGCCAGCAGTCAAGGGGGACAGACAGAGAGGACTGAAGCTTTCTTT.

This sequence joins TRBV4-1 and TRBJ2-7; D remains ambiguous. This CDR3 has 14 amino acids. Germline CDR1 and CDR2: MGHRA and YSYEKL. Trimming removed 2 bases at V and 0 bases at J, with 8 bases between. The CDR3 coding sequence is TGCGCCAGCAGCCAAAGTCTTGTCTCCTACGAGCAGTACTTC. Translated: CASSQSLVSYEQYF.

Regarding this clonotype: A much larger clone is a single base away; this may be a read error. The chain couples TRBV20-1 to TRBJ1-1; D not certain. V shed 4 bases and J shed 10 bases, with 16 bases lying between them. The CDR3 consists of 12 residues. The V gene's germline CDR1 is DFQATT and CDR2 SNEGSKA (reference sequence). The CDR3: CSATWSRVGAFF. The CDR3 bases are TGCAGTGCTACCTGGTCTAGGGTTGGAGCTTTCTTT.

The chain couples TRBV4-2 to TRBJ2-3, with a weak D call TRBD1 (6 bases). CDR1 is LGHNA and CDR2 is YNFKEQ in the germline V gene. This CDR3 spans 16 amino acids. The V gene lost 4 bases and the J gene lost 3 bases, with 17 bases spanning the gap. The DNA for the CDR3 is TGTGCCAGCAGCCGGGACGTCAGGGGAGCTACAGATACGCAGTATTTT. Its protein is CASSRDVRGATDTQYF.

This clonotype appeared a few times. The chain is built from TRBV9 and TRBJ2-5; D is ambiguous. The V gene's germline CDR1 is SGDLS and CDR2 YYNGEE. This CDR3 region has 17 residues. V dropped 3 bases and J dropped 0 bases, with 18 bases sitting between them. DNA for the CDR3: TGTGCCAGCAGCGAGACCCTCTCGTATGGGTACCAAGAGACCCAGTACTTC. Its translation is CASSETLSYGYQETQYF.

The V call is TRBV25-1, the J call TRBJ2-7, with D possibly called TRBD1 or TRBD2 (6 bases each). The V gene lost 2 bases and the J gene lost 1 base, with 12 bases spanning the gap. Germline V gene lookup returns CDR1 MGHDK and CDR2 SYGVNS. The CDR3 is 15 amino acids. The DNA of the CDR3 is TGTGCCAGCAGTGAAGAAGGGGGGCAGTCCTACGAGCAGTACTTC. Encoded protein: CASSEEGGQSYEQYF.

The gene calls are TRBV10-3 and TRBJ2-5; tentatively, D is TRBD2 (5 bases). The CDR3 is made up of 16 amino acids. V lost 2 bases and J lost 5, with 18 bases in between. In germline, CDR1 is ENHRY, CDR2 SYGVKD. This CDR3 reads CAISEDLAHSGETQYF. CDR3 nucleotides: TGTGCCATCAGTGAGGATCTAGCTCATTCGGGGGAGACCCAGTACTTC.

CDR3 nucleotide sequence: TGCGCCAGCAGCTTGGTACTAGAAGCCGAGCAGTACTTC. Encoded protein: CASSLVLEAEQYF. The chain recombines TRBV5-1 with TRBJ2-7; D is possibly TRBD2 (5 bases). The CDR3 contains 13 residues. The V and J ends lost 0 bases and 6 bases respectively, with 10 bases between them. Germline values: CDR1 SGHRS, CDR2 YFSETQ.

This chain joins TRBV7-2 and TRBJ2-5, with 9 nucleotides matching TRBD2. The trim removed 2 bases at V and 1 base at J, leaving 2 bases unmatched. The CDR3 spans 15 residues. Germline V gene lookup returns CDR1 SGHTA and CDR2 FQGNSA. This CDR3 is CASSLLSGSQETQYF. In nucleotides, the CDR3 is TGTGCCAGCAGCTTACTTAGCGGGAGCCAAGAGACCCAGTACTTC.

CDR3 residues: CASSLYEVSEAFF. CDR3 in DNA: TGCGCCAGCAGCTTGTACGAGGTCAGTGAAGCTTTCTTT. V gene TRBV5-1 combines with J gene TRBJ1-1; D remains unclear. The CDR3 extends over 13 amino acids. V gave up 1 base and J gave up 7 bases, with 11 bases separating them. From germline, CDR1 is SGHRS and CDR2 YFSETQ.

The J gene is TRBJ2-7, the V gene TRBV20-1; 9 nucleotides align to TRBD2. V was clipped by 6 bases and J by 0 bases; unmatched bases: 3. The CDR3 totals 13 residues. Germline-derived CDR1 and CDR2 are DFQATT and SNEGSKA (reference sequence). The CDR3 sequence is CSASTSGSYEQYF. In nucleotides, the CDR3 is TGCAGTGCCTCGACTAGCGGCTCCTACGAGCAGTACTTC.

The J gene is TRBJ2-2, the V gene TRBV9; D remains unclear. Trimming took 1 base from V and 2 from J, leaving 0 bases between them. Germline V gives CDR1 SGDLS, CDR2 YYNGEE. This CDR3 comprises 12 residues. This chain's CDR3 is CASSVNTGELFF. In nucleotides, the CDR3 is TGTGCCAGCAGCGTAAACACCGGGGAGCTGTTTTTT.

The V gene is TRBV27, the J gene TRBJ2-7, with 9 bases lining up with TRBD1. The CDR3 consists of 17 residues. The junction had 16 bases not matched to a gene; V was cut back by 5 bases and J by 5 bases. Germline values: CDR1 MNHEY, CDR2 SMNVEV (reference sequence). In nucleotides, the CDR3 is TGTGCCAGCAGTCCCTTCCTACCGGGACAGGGCAGCGACGAGCAGTACTTC. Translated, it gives CASSPFLPGQGSDEQYF.

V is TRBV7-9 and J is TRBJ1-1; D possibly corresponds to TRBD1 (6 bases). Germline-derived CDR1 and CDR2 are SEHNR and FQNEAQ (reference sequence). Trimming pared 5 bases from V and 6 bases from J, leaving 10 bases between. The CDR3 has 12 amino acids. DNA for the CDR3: TGTGCCAGCAGCGGACCAGGGGCTGAAGCTTTCTTT. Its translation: CASSGPGAEAFF.

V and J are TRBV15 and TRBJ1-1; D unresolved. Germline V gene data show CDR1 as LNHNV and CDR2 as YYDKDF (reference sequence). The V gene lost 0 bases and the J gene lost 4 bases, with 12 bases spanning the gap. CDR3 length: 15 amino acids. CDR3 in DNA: TGTGCCACCAGCAGAGATTTGGGGTTGGGCACTGAAGCTTTCTTT. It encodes CATSRDLGLGTEAFF.

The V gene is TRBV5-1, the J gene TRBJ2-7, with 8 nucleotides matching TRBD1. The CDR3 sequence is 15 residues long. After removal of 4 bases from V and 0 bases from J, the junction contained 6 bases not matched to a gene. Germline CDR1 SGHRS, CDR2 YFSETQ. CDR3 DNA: TGCGCCAGCAGCCCGGGACAGGTCGGCTCCTACGAGCAGTACTTC. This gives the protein CASSPGQVGSYEQYF.

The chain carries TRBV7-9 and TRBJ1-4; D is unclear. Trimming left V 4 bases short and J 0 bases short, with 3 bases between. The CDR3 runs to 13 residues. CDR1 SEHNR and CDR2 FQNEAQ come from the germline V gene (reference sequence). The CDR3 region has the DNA TGTGCCAGCAGCTCTACAACTAATGAAAAACTGTTTTTT. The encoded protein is CASSSTTNEKLFF.

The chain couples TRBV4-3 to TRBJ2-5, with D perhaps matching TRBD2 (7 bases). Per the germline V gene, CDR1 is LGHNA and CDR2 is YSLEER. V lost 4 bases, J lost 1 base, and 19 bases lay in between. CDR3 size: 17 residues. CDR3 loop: CASSPISGGASQETQYF. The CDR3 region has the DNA TGCGCCAGCAGCCCAATCTCGGGGGGCGCGTCCCAAGAGACCCAGTACTTC.

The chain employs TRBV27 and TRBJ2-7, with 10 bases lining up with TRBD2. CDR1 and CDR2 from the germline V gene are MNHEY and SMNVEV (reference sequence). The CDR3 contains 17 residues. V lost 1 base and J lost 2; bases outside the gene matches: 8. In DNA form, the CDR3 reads TGTGCCAGCAGTTTATTGACTAGCGGGTGCAGGGCCTACGAGCAGTACTTC. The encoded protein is CASSLLTSGCRAYEQYF.

The CDR3 DNA sequence: TGTGCCAGCAGCTTACCCCCCATAGGAGGGAGGGACACTGAAGCTTTCTTT. It yields the protein CASSLPPIGGRDTEAFF. The rearrangement joins TRBV7-9 to TRBJ1-1; the D is unclear. Per germline, CDR1 SEHNR and CDR2 FQNEAQ (reference sequence). V lost 2 bases and J 3 bases, leaving 19 bases between the germline ends. The CDR3 is 17 residues long.